The source of this T cell receptor beta chain is a study of T cell responses to AZD1222 COVID-19 vaccine. Study background: Timing groups of about 4 and about 12 weeks for second doses were pooled.

Comments on this clone: At one of its ends the junction is not consistent with the germline gene, which may arise from a read error.

Some clones are missing from TCRdb's copy, which holds only in-frame ones; the method was immunoSEQ multiplex PCR. The sample has about 98,000 clones; nearly 90% are singletons. This CDR3 spans 13 amino acids. Germline V gene sequence: CDR1 SGDLS, CDR2 YYNGEE. The clonotype comes from an adult in good health. The chain uses TRBV9 and TRBJ1-1; tentatively, D is TRBD1 (6 bases). This specimen was peripheral blood, taken on day 0 of AZD1222 vaccination. The CDR3 region has the DNA TGTGCCAGCAGCAACAGGGTGAATACTGAAGCTTTCTTT. The encoded protein is CASSNRVNTEAFF.